The rows below give T cell receptor beta chains drawn from one sample of a study of cytomegalovirus exposure and HLA in healthy donors. Produced via immunoSEQ multiplex PCR; TCRdb's table is partial and in-frame only. This table has 45,000 to 65,000 clones, approximately 89% appearing once. The sequencing sample was made of PBMCs. Receptors originate from a woman under 30 in good health and CMV-seronegative. CDR3s include the opening cysteine and the closing phenylalanine or tryptophan. The order of the fields is clone size, J gene, V gene, D gene, CDR3 protein, CDR3 DNA. The D gene is left open where the match is weak. Expanded clones are given a class, and other clones once, few, many or no size at all.

size: .
J: TRBJ1-2
V: TRBV28
D: TRBD1
CDR3: CASSRTGSGYGYTF
DNA: TGTGCCAGCAGTCGGACAGGGTCGGGCTATGGCTACACCTTC

size: .
J: TRBJ2-7
V: TRBV9
D: TRBD2
CDR3: CASSDSGTTTSYEQYF
DNA: TGTGCCAGCAGCGACTCCGGGACTACCACATCCTACGAGCAGTACTTC

size: .
J: TRBJ1-2
V: TRBV5-5
D: .
CDR3: CASSPLTGSNYGYTF
DNA: TGTGCCAGCAGCCCCCTTACCGGGTCCAACTATGGCTACACCTTC

size: once
J: TRBJ2-2
V: TRBV13
D: TRBD2
CDR3: CASSLRTSGSSGELFF
DNA: TGTGCCAGCAGCCTTCGGACTAGCGGGAGCTCCGGGGAGCTGTTTTTT

size: .
J: TRBJ2-5
V: TRBV23-1
D: TRBD1
CDR3: CASSLRQGQETQYF
DNA: TGCGCCAGCAGCCTTAGACAGGGCCAAGAGACCCAGTACTTC

size: .
J: TRBJ1-5
V: TRBV30
D: .
CDR3: CAWSPLTDSNQPQHF
DNA: TGTGCCTGGAGTCCACTGACAGATAGCAATCAGCCCCAGCATTTT

size: .
J: TRBJ2-1
V: TRBV29-1
D: .
CDR3: CSVEDAQVSGNEQFF
DNA: TGCAGCGTTGAAGATGCACAAGTTAGCGGCAATGAGCAGTTCTTC

size: .
J: TRBJ1-1
V: TRBV11-2
D: .
CDR3: CASSLDRGTEAFF
DNA: TGTGCCAGCAGCTTAGATAGGGGAACTGAAGCTTTCTTT

size: .
J: TRBJ1-3
V: TRBV7-2
D: .
CDR3: CASSPFGGNTIYF
DNA: TGTGCCAGCAGCCCCTTCGGGGGAAACACCATATATTTT

size: .
J: TRBJ1-5
V: TRBV28
D: .
CDR3: CASSLFGSPSSNQPQHF
DNA: TGTGCCAGCAGTCTTTTTGGGAGCCCCTCTTCCAATCAGCCCCAGCATTTT

size: .
J: TRBJ2-1
V: TRBV15
D: TRBD2
CDR3: CATSNPSGGAHEQFF
DNA: TGTGCCACCAGCAATCCCAGCGGGGGGGCCCATGAGCAGTTCTTC

size: once
J: TRBJ1-4
V: TRBV5-1
D: TRBD1
CDR3: CASSPGQGAVREKLFF
DNA: TGCGCCAGCAGCCCCGGACAGGGGGCAGTTCGGGAAAAACTGTTTTTT

size: .
J: TRBJ1-2
V: TRBV6-6
D: .
CDR3: CASSSQGPYGYTF
DNA: TGTGCCAGCAGTTCACAGGGTCCCTATGGCTACACCTTC

size: once
J: TRBJ2-2
V: TRBV7-9
D: TRBD1
CDR3: CASRPTGLNTGELFF
DNA: TGTGCCAGCAGACCGACAGGGTTGAACACCGGGGAGCTGTTTTTT

size: .
J: TRBJ2-7
V: TRBV6-5
D: TRBD1
CDR3: CASSPPGQGSYEQYF
DNA: TGTGCCAGCAGTCCTCCGGGACAGGGTTCCTACGAGCAGTACTTC

size: .
J: TRBJ1-5
V: TRBV6-5
D: TRBD1
CDR3: CASSAVGTANQPQHF
DNA: TGTGCCAGCAGTGCAGTCGGGACAGCGAATCAGCCCCAGCATTTT

size: .
J: TRBJ1-2
V: TRBV7-2
D: TRBD1
CDR3: CASSLEGRGDGYTF
DNA: TGTGCCAGCAGCTTAGAGGGCAGGGGGGACGGCTACACCTTC

size: .
J: TRBJ1-1
V: TRBV4-2
D: TRBD1
CDR3: CASSDGTVMNTEAFF
DNA: TGTGCCAGCAGCGATGGGACAGTTATGAACACTGAAGCTTTCTTT

size: .
J: TRBJ1-1
V: TRBV6-5
D: .
CDR3: CASSQGRDTEAFF
DNA: TGTGCCAGCAGTCAGGGTCGAGACACTGAAGCTTTCTTT

size: .
J: TRBJ2-7
V: TRBV19
D: TRBD1
CDR3: CASSIGRGTYEQYF
DNA: TGTGCCAGTAGTATCGGCAGGGGGACCTACGAGCAGTACTTC

size: .
J: TRBJ1-5
V: TRBV4-1
D: .
CDR3: CASSQWQGNQPQHF
DNA: TGCGCCAGCAGCCAATGGCAGGGCAATCAGCCCCAGCATTTT

size: .
J: TRBJ2-7
V: TRBV27
D: TRBD2
CDR3: CASSLGLAGEKQYF
DNA: TGTGCCAGCAGTCTGGGACTAGCGGGAGAGAAGCAGTACTTC

size: .
J: TRBJ1-2
V: TRBV5-1
D: .
CDR3: CASSLGAALANYGYTF
DNA: TGCGCCAGCAGCTTGGGAGCGGCGCTAGCTAACTATGGCTACACCTTC

size: .
J: TRBJ1-2
V: TRBV7-2
D: .
CDR3: CASSSRNVYGYTF
DNA: TGTGCCAGCAGCTCCCGTAATGTCTATGGCTACACCTTC

size: .
J: TRBJ2-5
V: TRBV7-9
D: TRBD2
CDR3: CASSLLDNSPAGEETQYF
DNA: TGTGCCAGCAGCTTACTGGACAACTCGCCAGCGGGGGAAGAGACCCAGTACTTC

size: .
J: TRBJ1-2
V: TRBV13
D: .
CDR3: CASSFDMEYGYTF
DNA: TGTGCCAGCAGCTTTGACATGGAATATGGCTACACCTTC

size: .
J: TRBJ2-7
V: TRBV7-9
D: TRBD1
CDR3: CASSPGQGANEQYF
DNA: TGTGCCAGCAGCCCTGGACAGGGGGCAAACGAGCAGTACTTC

size: few
J: TRBJ1-5
V: TRBV7-8
D: .
CDR3: CASSGSNQPQHF
DNA: TGTGCCAGCAGCGGTAGTAATCAGCCCCAGCATTTT

size: .
J: TRBJ1-5
V: TRBV6-5
D: .
CDR3: CASSSRNSNQPQHF
DNA: TGTGCCAGCAGCTCGCGGAATAGCAATCAGCCCCAGCATTTT

size: .
J: TRBJ1-4
V: TRBV5-6
D: .
CDR3: CASSSPPFLEEKLFF
DNA: TGTGCCAGCAGCTCCCCCCCATTTCTCGAGGAAAAACTGTTTTTT

size: .
J: TRBJ2-1
V: TRBV6-5
D: .
CDR3: CASTIRNEQFF
DNA: TGTGCCAGCACTATTAGAAATGAGCAGTTCTTC

size: .
J: TRBJ2-1
V: TRBV7-9
D: TRBD2
CDR3: CASSSLSGRPYNEQFF
DNA: TGTGCCAGCAGCTCACTTAGCGGGAGACCCTACAATGAGCAGTTCTTC

size: .
J: TRBJ2-7
V: TRBV5-1
D: .
CDR3: CASSTASSNEQYF
DNA: TGCGCCAGCAGCACAGCTAGCTCCAACGAGCAGTACTTC

size: once
J: TRBJ1-2
V: TRBV30
D: .
CDR3: CAWTPGGSRGYTF
DNA: TGTGCCTGGACGCCCGGGGGGTCCCGGGGCTACACCTTC

size: .
J: TRBJ1-1
V: TRBV7-6
D: TRBD1
CDR3: CASSPGTGGMNTEAFF
DNA: TGTGCCAGCAGCCCCGGGACAGGGGGGATGAACACTGAAGCTTTCTTT

size: .
J: TRBJ1-3
V: TRBV28
D: TRBD1
CDR3: CASSLETGAGNTIYF
DNA: TGTGCCAGCAGTTTAGAGACAGGGGCTGGAAACACCATATATTTT

size: .
J: TRBJ2-7
V: TRBV28
D: .
CDR3: CASSSVREQYF
DNA: TGTGCCAGCAGTTCAGTCAGGGAGCAGTACTTC

size: few
J: TRBJ1-3
V: TRBV11-2
D: .
CDR3: CASSPRATTDTIYF
DNA: TGTGCCAGCAGCCCCAGGGCCACGACAGACACCATATATTTT

size: .
J: TRBJ1-1
V: TRBV4-1
D: .
CDR3: CASSLLGGNTEAFF
DNA: TGCGCCAGCAGCCTCCTCGGGGGGAACACTGAAGCTTTCTTT

size: .
J: TRBJ1-3
V: TRBV5-4
D: TRBD1
CDR3: CASSLAGRGLTGNTIYF
DNA: TGTGCCAGCAGCTTGGCAGGCAGGGGGTTGACTGGAAACACCATATATTTT

size: once
J: TRBJ2-7
V: TRBV6-5
D: .
CDR3: CASSKNRNEQYF
DNA: TGTGCCAGCAGCAAGAACAGAAACGAGCAGTACTTC

size: .
J: TRBJ2-2
V: TRBV10-3
D: .
CDR3: CATHAGQGELFF
DNA: TGCGCCACCCACGCGGGGCAAGGGGAGCTGTTTTTT

size: .
J: TRBJ1-1
V: TRBV18
D: TRBD1
CDR3: CASSPPDRVTEAFF
DNA: TGTGCCAGCTCACCACCGGACAGGGTGACTGAAGCTTTCTTT

size: .
J: TRBJ1-1
V: TRBV29-1
D: TRBD1
CDR3: CSGRRGRDTEAFF
DNA: TGCAGCGGCCGCAGGGGGCGTGACACTGAAGCTTTCTTT

size: .
J: TRBJ2-7
V: TRBV6-5
D: TRBD2
CDR3: CASGRGAGGNEQYF
DNA: TGTGCCAGCGGTAGGGGGGCGGGAGGGAACGAGCAGTACTTC

size: .
J: TRBJ2-5
V: TRBV5-1
D: TRBD1
CDR3: CASSLATGASQETQYF
DNA: TGCGCCAGCAGCTTGGCTACAGGGGCGTCACAAGAGACCCAGTACTTC

size: .
J: TRBJ2-5
V: TRBV2
D: .
CDR3: CASRRQARETQYF
DNA: TGTGCCAGCAGACGACAGGCGAGGGAGACCCAGTACTTC